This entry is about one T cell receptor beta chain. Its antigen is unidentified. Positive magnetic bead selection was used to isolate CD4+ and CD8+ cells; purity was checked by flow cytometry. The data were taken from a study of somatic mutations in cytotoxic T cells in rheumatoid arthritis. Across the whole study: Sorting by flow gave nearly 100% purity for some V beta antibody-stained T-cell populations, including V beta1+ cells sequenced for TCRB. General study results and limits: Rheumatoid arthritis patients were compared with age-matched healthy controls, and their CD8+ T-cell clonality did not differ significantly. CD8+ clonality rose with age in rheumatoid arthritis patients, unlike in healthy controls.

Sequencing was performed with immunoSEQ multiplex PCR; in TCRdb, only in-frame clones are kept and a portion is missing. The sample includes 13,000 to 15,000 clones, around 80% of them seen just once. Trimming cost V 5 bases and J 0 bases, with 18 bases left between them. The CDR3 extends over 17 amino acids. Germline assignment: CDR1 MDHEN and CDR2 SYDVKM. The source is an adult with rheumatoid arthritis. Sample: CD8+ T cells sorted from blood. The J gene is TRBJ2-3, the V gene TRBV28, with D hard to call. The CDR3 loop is CASSTRSAFSSTDTQYF. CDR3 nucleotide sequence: TGTGCCAGCAGTACCCGATCGGCTTTCTCTAGCACAGATACGCAGTATTTT.